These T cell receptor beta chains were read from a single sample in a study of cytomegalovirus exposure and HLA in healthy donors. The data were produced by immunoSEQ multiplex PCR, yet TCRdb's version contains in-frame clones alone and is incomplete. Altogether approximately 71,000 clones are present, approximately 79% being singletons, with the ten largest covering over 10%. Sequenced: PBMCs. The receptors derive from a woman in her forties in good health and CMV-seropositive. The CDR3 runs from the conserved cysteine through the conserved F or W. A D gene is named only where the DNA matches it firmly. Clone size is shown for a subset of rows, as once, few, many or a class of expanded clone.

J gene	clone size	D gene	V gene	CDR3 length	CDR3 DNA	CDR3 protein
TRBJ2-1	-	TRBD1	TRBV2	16	TGTGCCAGCAAGGGACAGGGATCGAGCTCCTACAATGAGCAGTTCTTC	CASKGQGSSSYNEQFF
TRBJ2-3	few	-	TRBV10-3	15	TGTGCCATCAGTGAGTTGACAGGTGGGGCAGATACGCAGTATTTT	CAISELTGGADTQYF
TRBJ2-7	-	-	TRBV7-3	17	TGTGCCAGCAGCTTACATCCACCGGGACAAGACTTCTACGAGCAGTACTTC	CASSLHPPGQDFYEQYF
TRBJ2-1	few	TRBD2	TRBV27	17	TGTGCCAGCAGTTTTCGGATCCGGAGCGGGGGCCGGAATGAGCAGTTCTTC	CASSFRIRSGGRNEQFF
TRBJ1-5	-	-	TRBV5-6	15	TGTGCCAGCAGCTTGGGGGGAGTAGGCAATCAGCCCCAGCATTTT	CASSLGGVGNQPQHF
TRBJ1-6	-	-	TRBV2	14	TGTGCCAGCAGTGAAGGACTACGTAATTCACCCCTCCACTTT	CASSEGLRNSPLHF
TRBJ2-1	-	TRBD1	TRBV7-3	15	TGTGCCAGCAGCTTATCGGGACAGGTGGGGAATGAGCAGTTCTTC	CASSLSGQVGNEQFF
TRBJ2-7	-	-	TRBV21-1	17	TGTGCCAGCAGCAAGGACCCCGGAACAGGGGGAACCTACGAGCAGTACTTC	CASSKDPGTGGTYEQYF
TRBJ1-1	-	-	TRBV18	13	TGTGCCAGCTCTATTAATTTTTCCACTGAAGCTTTCTTT	CASSINFSTEAFF
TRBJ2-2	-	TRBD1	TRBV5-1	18	TGCGCCAGCAGCTTGGCGGCGACAGGGGGAACGAACACCGGGGAGCTGTTTTTT	CASSLAATGGTNTGELFF